These T cell receptor beta chains were read from a single sample in a study of control samples from healthy donors and cancer patients. The assay was immunoSEQ multiplex PCR, and TCRdb's table has in-frame clones only and misses some. The data contain 100,000 to 150,000 clones, roughly 87% of them singletons. Sequencing input: blood. The receptors were gathered from a man aged 18 to 29 in good health. Both conserved end residues are part of each CDR3. The D gene is left open where the match is weak. Only part of the rows carry a size: once, few, many, or a class if the clone is expanded.

J | size | D | V | CDR3 | DNA
TRBJ2-7 | . | . | TRBV5-1 | CASSLAIGNEQYF | TGCGCCAGCAGCTTGGCCATAGGGAACGAGCAGTACTTC
TRBJ2-3 | . | . | TRBV9 | CASSVSGRDTQYF | TGTGCCAGCAGCGTATCCGGTCGGGATACGCAGTATTTT
TRBJ2-5 | once | . | TRBV25-1 | CASSESGGDRDTETQYF | TGTGCCAGCAGTGAATCGGGCGGGGACCGGGATACGGAGACCCAGTACTTC
TRBJ1-1 | . | . | TRBV19 | CASSVQGNTEAFF | TGTGCCAGTAGCGTACAGGGGAACACTGAAGCTTTCTTT
TRBJ1-1 | . | . | TRBV19 | CASSIQRQLNTEAFF | TGTGCCAGTAGTATCCAACGACAACTGAACACTGAAGCTTTCTTT
TRBJ2-3 | once | TRBD2 | TRBV10-3 | CAISVNLAGADTQYF | TGTGCCATCAGTGTTAACCTAGCGGGAGCAGATACGCAGTATTTT
TRBJ1-1 | . | . | TRBV27 | CASSLRGVIRYTEAFF | TGTGCCAGCAGTTTACGGGGTGTCATAAGATACACTGAAGCTTTCTTT
TRBJ1-3 | . | . | TRBV6-5 | CASSYGQHSGNTIYF | TGTGCCAGCAGTTACGGCCAGCACTCTGGAAACACCATATATTTT
TRBJ1-1 | . | . | TRBV4-3 | CASSQAMMSEAFF | TGCGCCAGCAGCCAAGCAATGATGAGTGAAGCTTTCTTT
TRBJ2-1 | . | . | TRBV10-3 | CAIMTRYEQFF | TGTGCCATCATGACCCGCTATGAGCAGTTCTTC
TRBJ1-5 | . | . | TRBV28 | CASSLLGSNQPQHF | TGTGCCAGCAGTTTACTGGGGTCTAATCAGCCCCAGCATTTT
TRBJ2-1 | . | TRBD2 | TRBV10-1 | CASSPGTRKQFF | TGCGCCAGCAGTCCCGGGACTAGGAAGCAGTTCTTC
TRBJ1-4 | . | . | TRBV27 | CASSPRRGRTTLGEKLFF | TGTGCCAGCAGTCCACGCCGGGGGAGGACAACCCTGGGAGAAAAACTGTTTTTT
TRBJ1-2 | . | TRBD1 | TRBV28 | CASRTGGYSYGYTF | TGTGCCAGCAGGACAGGGGGCTATAGCTATGGCTACACCTTC
TRBJ2-6 | . | . | TRBV19 | CASMPGPGSGANVLTF | TGTGCCAGTATGCCGGGACCGGGCTCTGGGGCCAACGTCCTGACTTTC
TRBJ2-2 | . | TRBD2 | TRBV4-3 | CASSQVGGFAGELFF | TGCGCCAGCAGCCAAGTCGGGGGGTTTGCCGGGGAGCTGTTTTTT
TRBJ1-1 | . | . | TRBV5-1 | CASSLDAGRDTEAFF | TGCGCCAGCAGCTTGGACGCGGGTAGGGACACTGAAGCTTTCTTT
TRBJ2-7 | . | . | TRBV5-4 | CASSQTDYEQYF | TGTGCCAGCAGCCAGACGGACTACGAGCAGTACTTC
TRBJ1-5 | . | . | TRBV28 | CASSFAGNQPQHF | TGTGCCAGCAGTTTTGCAGGGAATCAGCCCCAGCATTTT
TRBJ1-1 | . | . | TRBV19 | CASSTRTGPPNTEAFF | TGTGCCAGTAGTACACGGACGGGACCGCCGAACACTGAAGCTTTCTTT
TRBJ2-5 | . | . | TRBV7-9 | CASRAGEYQETQYF | TGTGCCAGCAGAGCAGGAGAGTACCAAGAGACCCAGTACTTC
TRBJ1-2 | few | . | TRBV13 | CASSLEGYGYTF | TGTGCCAGCAGCTTAGAAGGCTATGGCTACACCTTC
TRBJ2-7 | . | . | TRBV5-1 | CASSRETLLTGEQYF | TGCGCCAGCAGCCGGGAGACTTTACTCACTGGCGAGCAGTACTTC
TRBJ1-1 | . | . | TRBV5-1 | CASRHIQENTEAFF | TGCGCCAGCAGGCACATTCAAGAGAACACTGAAGCTTTCTTT
TRBJ2-1 | . | TRBD1 | TRBV19 | CASRRIDRETYNEQFF | TGTGCCAGTAGACGCATCGACAGGGAGACCTACAATGAGCAGTTCTTC
TRBJ1-1 | . | . | TRBV19 | CASSRKDLNTEAFF | TGTGCCAGTAGTCGGAAGGATTTGAACACTGAAGCTTTCTTT